This is a list of T cell receptor beta chains from one sample in a study of blood T cells in healthy people across ages. In TCRdb, the 5' RACE reads were re-called with MiXCR into one record per CDR3 protein. Among over 700,000 distinct CDR3 sequences listed, 20% to 25% were seen once. This sample was shared with a second study, whose subject was T cells of mothers and their children.

Material: blood. All receptors come from a boy aged 10-17 years in good health. Both conserved end residues are part of each CDR3. The D gene is left open where the match is weak. The size entry is marked missing in some rows and otherwise reads once, few, many or a size class.

V: TRBV6-2/TRBV6-3; J: TRBJ2-7; length: 12; size: NA; D: NA; DNA: TGTGCCAGCAGTTACGGTGGGCACGAGCAGTACTTC; CDR3: CASSYGGHEQYF
V: TRBV10-3; J: TRBJ2-6; length: 15; size: NA; D: TRBD2; DNA: TGTGCCATCAGTACGGGGGGTCCCGGGGCCAACGTCCTGACTTTC; CDR3: CAISTGGPGANVLTF
V: TRBV11-2; J: TRBJ1-1; length: 15; size: few; D: NA; DNA: TGTGCCAGCAGCGCCTGGACAGAATTAAACACTGAAGCTTTCTTT; CDR3: CASSAWTELNTEAFF
V: TRBV5-1; J: TRBJ2-3; length: 17; size: NA; D: TRBD2; DNA: TGCGCCAGCAGCTACGGGACTAGCGGGAGGACCACAGATACGCAGTATTTT; CDR3: CASSYGTSGRTTDTQYF
V: TRBV9; J: TRBJ2-3; length: 16; size: NA; D: NA; DNA: TGTGCCAGCAGCGTAGAGGAGCGGAGACGCACAGATACGCAGTATTTT; CDR3: CASSVEERRRTDTQYF
V: TRBV20-1; J: TRBJ2-1; length: 10; size: NA; D: NA; DNA: TGCAGTGCCTCATACAATGAGCAGTTCTTC; CDR3: CSASYNEQFF
V: TRBV4-1; J: TRBJ1-5; length: 14; size: NA; D: NA; DNA: TGCGCCAGCAGCCAACCAACAGGCGGCCAGCCCCAGCATTTT; CDR3: CASSQPTGGQPQHF
V: TRBV28; J: TRBJ2-1; length: 16; size: few; D: TRBD2; DNA: TGTGCCAGCAGTTCTCTGGCTACTAGCGATTACAATGAGCAGTTCTTC; CDR3: CASSSLATSDYNEQFF
V: TRBV7-9; J: TRBJ2-7; length: 14; size: NA; D: NA; DNA: TGTGCCAGCAGCTTATCTCTCCGCCCCTACGAGCAGTACTTC; CDR3: CASSLSLRPYEQYF
V: TRBV5-1; J: TRBJ2-7; length: 14; size: NA; D: NA; DNA: TGCGCCAGCAGCCCACAGGCAGGGTCCTACGAGCAGTACTTC; CDR3: CASSPQAGSYEQYF
V: TRBV3-1; J: TRBJ1-2; length: 14; size: few; D: NA; DNA: TGTGCCAGCAGCCACGGACGGTCGAACTATGGCTACACCTTC; CDR3: CASSHGRSNYGYTF
V: TRBV7-2; J: TRBJ2-1; length: 15; size: few; D: TRBD2; DNA: TGTGCCAGCAGCTCAGGGACTAGCGCGCTTAGGTGGCAGTTCTTC; CDR3: CASSSGTSALRWQFF
V: TRBV5-1; J: TRBJ2-7; length: 12; size: NA; D: NA; DNA: TGCGCCAGCAGCTTGACAGGGAATGATCAGTACTTC; CDR3: CASSLTGNDQYF
V: TRBV7-8; J: TRBJ1-4; length: 16; size: NA; D: NA; DNA: TGTGCCAGCAGCACCGGACAGAAGGGGGGGAAAGAAAAACTGTTTTTT; CDR3: CASSTGQKGGKEKLFF
V: TRBV20-1; J: TRBJ1-3; length: 14; size: NA; D: TRBD1; DNA: TGCAGTGCTGGGGTGACAGGGGCTGGAAACACCATATATTTT; CDR3: CSAGVTGAGNTIYF
V: TRBV7-2; J: TRBJ2-3; length: 14; size: NA; D: TRBD2; DNA: TGTGCCAGCAGCGCCGTAGCGGGAGGAAATACGCAGTATTTT; CDR3: CASSAVAGGNTQYF
V: TRBV6-2/TRBV6-3; J: TRBJ1-2; length: 15; size: NA; D: NA; DNA: TGTGCCAGCAGTTACCTGGACAAGGGAAAGGATGGCTACACCTTC; CDR3: CASSYLDKGKDGYTF
V: TRBV20-1; J: TRBJ1-5; length: 17; size: few; D: NA; DNA: TGCAGTGCTAGAGATGGATTAGGAGCTAGTAGCAATCAGCCCCAGCATTTT; CDR3: CSARDGLGASSNQPQHF
V: TRBV28; J: TRBJ2-5; length: 16; size: few; D: NA; DNA: TGTGCCAGCAGTTCGGTCTGGGGGGCGCAAAGAGAGACCCAGTACTTC; CDR3: CASSSVWGAQRETQYF
V: TRBV29-1; J: TRBJ2-5; length: 15; size: NA; D: NA; DNA: TGCAGCGTTGAAGCGCGGGGCCAAACCGGGGAGACCCAGTACTTC; CDR3: CSVEARGQTGETQYF